The clone carrying this TCR beta chain was recorded only once. Antigen unknown. Next came a second PCR, run for about 7 to 12 cycles, which used a sample-barcoded 5' primer along with a J-beta primer mix. TCRdb analysed the 5' RACE reads with MiXCR anew, one entry per CDR3 protein. Of around 650,000 distinct CDR3 sequences in the sample, around 32% were seen once. These data belong to a study of blood T cells in healthy people across ages. Study results and caveats: Among T cells, TCR beta diversity per million cells dropped roughly linearly as age rose. Among long-lived donors, naive CD4+ cells were more numerous and diversity higher than in aged donors.

The CDR3 loop spans 13 amino acids. V was cut by 3 bases and J by 7 bases, with 12 bases left in between. CDR1 MNHNS and CDR2 SASEGT come from the germline V gene. The V and J genes are TRBV6-1 and TRBJ1-1, with unresolved D. The sample taken for sequencing was blood. This TCR was sampled from a woman of 80 years or more in good health. CDR3: CASSDRHGIEAFF. CDR3 bases: TGTGCCAGCAGTGACCGACACGGTATTGAAGCTTTCTTT.